The 26 T cell receptor beta chains below all came from one sample that was sequenced in a study of T cell repertoires in cytomegalovirus infection. TCRdb reprocessed the reads with MiXCR, giving one entry per CDR3 protein. The data show around 430,000 distinct CDR3 sequences, about 44% seen once. The antigens for these receptors are not known. Here the sequenced sample was cultured PBMCs, taken from culture after CMV antigen stimulation. Every receptor here comes from a human donor in good health (CMV status not recorded). Some clones in this sample may be carry-over from other donors' samples.

The chain uses TRBV4-3 and TRBJ2-3, with 8 positions matching TRBD2. Germline CDR1 and CDR2: LGHNA and YSLEER. This CDR3 comprises 16 residues. The ends lost 3 bases at V and 4 bases at J; junction bases unmatched: 9. CDR3 DNA sequence: TGCGCCAGCAGCCAGGCAACTGCGGGAGGCCCAGATACGCAGTATTTT. Its translation: CASSQATAGGPDTQYF.

The chain links TRBV11-2 to TRBJ1-2, with D unresolved. Germline V lookup: CDR1 SGHAT, CDR2 FQNNGV. V was trimmed by 0 bases and J by 1 base, leaving 6 bases between them. The CDR3 runs 14 residues. The CDR3 DNA follows: TGTGCCAGCAGCTTAGAGGACGATAACTATGGCTACACCTTC. This translates into CASSLEDDNYGYTF. The full variable domain, with the rest looked up from reference TRBV11-2 and TRBJ1-2, is EAGVAQSPRYKIIEKRQSVAFWCNPISGHATLYWYQQILGQGPKLLIQFQNNGVVDDSQLPKDRFSAERLKGVDSTLKIQPAKLEDSAVYLCASSLEDDNYGYTFGSGTRLTVV.

V gene TRBV20-1 combines with J gene TRBJ1-3, with a tentative D call TRBD1 (5 bases). With 7 bases removed from V and 4 bases from J, the gap between germline ends came to 11 bases. This CDR3 comprises 12 residues. From germline, CDR1 is DFQATT and CDR2 SNEGSKA (reference sequence). The CDR3 here is CSGRGTGNTIYF. Written as DNA, the CDR3 is TGCAGTGGTCGGGGGACCGGAAACACCATATATTTT.

In its sample, this clonotype was seen a few times. The rearrangement joins TRBV7-9 to TRBJ2-1; D tentatively fits TRBD1 or TRBD2 (6 bases each). The CDR3 contains 16 residues. The V end lost 3 bases, the J end lost 8 bases, and 20 bases lay between the germline ends. The germline V gene has CDR1 SEHNR and CDR2 FQNEAQ (reference sequence). Written as DNA, the CDR3 is TGTGCCAGCAGCTTTCGCAGGGGACTCAAAGCGGATGAGCAGTTCTTC. Encoded protein: CASSFRRGLKADEQFF.

This clonotype was observed a single time. This rearrangement joins TRBV2 to TRBJ2-7; D is perhaps TRBD1 or TRBD2 (5 bases each). Germline V gene sequence: CDR1 SNHLY, CDR2 FYNNEI. The CDR3 spans 15 residues. Trimming removed 3 bases from V and 2 bases from J, with 14 bases in between. CDR3 sequence: CASSEGPTWAYEQYF. CDR3 DNA: TGTGCCAGCAGTGAGGGACCGACGTGGGCCTACGAGCAGTACTTC.

J is TRBJ2-2 and V is TRBV3-1; tentatively, D is TRBD1 or TRBD2 (6 bases each). CDR3 length equals 14 residues. Germline lookup yields CDR1 LGHDT and CDR2 YNNKEL (reference sequence). V was pared by 6 bases and J by 4 bases, with 12 bases between. CDR3 residues: CASRQGGGTGELFF. CDR3 in DNA: TGTGCCAGCAGACAGGGAGGCGGCACCGGGGAGCTGTTTTTT.

The chain carries TRBV12-3 or TRBV12-4 and TRBJ2-2; 8 bases are a match to TRBD1. The length of the CDR3 is 15 residues. The trim removed 6 bases at V and 7 bases at J, leaving 10 bases unmatched. CDR3 region: CASRTSGGADGELFF. CDR3 DNA: TGTGCCAGCAGGACGTCAGGGGGCGCGGACGGGGAGCTGTTTTTT.

The V and J genes are TRBV5-6 and TRBJ2-5; maybe TRBD1 (5 bases). The V end lost 1 base, the J end lost 4 bases, and 11 bases lay between the germline ends. The CDR3 length is 14 residues. Germline V lookup: CDR1 SGHDT, CDR2 YYEEEE. The CDR3 DNA reads TGTGCCAGCAGCTTGTACGGAAGGGGAGAGACCCAGTACTTC. It yields the protein CASSLYGRGETQYF.

J is TRBJ1-1 and V is TRBV5-1, with D possibly matching TRBD1 (6 bases). V lost 0 bases and J lost 6, with 15 bases in between. The CDR3 contains 15 residues. Germline V gene lookup returns CDR1 SGHRS and CDR2 YFSETQ. The CDR3 region has the DNA TGCGCCAGCAGCTTGGCGGCAGGACAGCGCTCTGAAGCTTTCTTT. Translation: CASSLAAGQRSEAFF.

At least ten counts were recorded for this clonotype. The chain is built from TRBV7-8 and TRBJ2-3, with D possibly called TRBD1 or TRBD2 (6 bases each). Germline lookup yields CDR1 SGHVS and CDR2 FQNEAQ. Trimming took off 6 bases at V and 6 bases at J, with 22 bases between the two ends. The CDR3 runs 16 residues. CDR3 DNA sequence: TGTGCCAGCAGTTCTGCTTATCGGGAAGGGGGGGATACGCAGTATTTT. It is translated as CASSSAYREGGDTQYF.

This clonotype has at least ten counts. J is TRBJ1-2 and V is TRBV12-3 or TRBV12-4, with D possibly TRBD1 on 6 matching bases. The V and J ends lost 2 bases and 8 bases respectively, with 18 bases between them. This CDR3 region has 15 residues. DNA of the CDR3: TGTGCCAGCAGTTTAAGGGGTACAGGGTCAGGCGGCTACACCTTC. It encodes CASSLRGTGSGGYTF.

This clonotype occurred a few times. The rearrangement joins TRBV12-3 or TRBV12-4 to TRBJ1-1; D gene uncertain. The CDR3 contains 12 residues. Trimming stripped 6 bases from V and 7 bases from J, with 12 bases between. The CDR3 DNA reads TGTGCCAGCAGCCCGCCAGCGGGTGAAGCTTTCTTT. This encodes CASSPPAGEAFF.

The chain employs TRBV7-2 and TRBJ2-1; D unresolved. V dropped 3 bases and J dropped 5 bases, with 5 bases sitting between them. Germline V gene lookup returns CDR1 SGHTA and CDR2 FQGNSA. This CDR3 has 12 residues. Here the CDR3 reads CASSLTNNEQFF. The CDR3 nucleotides are TGTGCCAGCAGCTTGACGAACAATGAGCAGTTCTTC.

This chain connects TRBV6-1 to TRBJ2-1, with D perhaps assigned TRBD1 or TRBD2 (5 bases each). The V gene's germline CDR1 is MNHNS and CDR2 SASEGT. Trimming left V 5 bases short and J 5 bases short, with 10 bases between. The CDR3 contains 13 residues. CDR3 nucleotide sequence: TGTGCCAGCAGTAGAGGGACCCACAATGAGCAGTTCTTC. This translates into CASSRGTHNEQFF.

The rearrangement links TRBV6-1 to TRBJ1-2; 9 bases are a match to TRBD1. V lost 6 bases and J lost 4; bases outside the gene matches: 12. The CDR3 consists of 16 residues. CDR1 is MNHNS, CDR2 SASEGT, per germline. The DNA of the CDR3 is TGTGCCAGCAGCTCTAGACAGGGGGGCTCGAGCTATGGCTACACCTTC. This translates into CASSSRQGGSSYGYTF.

V usage is TRBV10-3 and J usage is TRBJ2-2; possibly TRBD1 for D (5 bases). Between the trimmed V and J ends, which lost 8 bases and 4 bases, there was a span of 11 bases. The CDR3 is 13 amino acids. Germline CDR1 reads ENHRY; CDR2 reads SYGVKD. CDR3 residues: CAIGPTVTGELFF. The CDR3 DNA reads as TGTGCCATCGGGCCGACAGTCACCGGGGAGCTGTTTTTT.

This clonotype was seen ten or more times. The CDR3 sequence is CASSGNSYEQYF. The CDR3 DNA reads as TGTGCCAGCAGCGGAAACTCCTACGAGCAGTACTTC. The chain combines TRBV7-2 with TRBJ2-7; D is undetermined. The CDR3 loop spans 12 amino acids. The V end was cut by 5 bases, the J end by 0 bases, with 5 bases between. Per germline, CDR1 SGHTA and CDR2 FQGNSA.

This clonotype was seen a few times. The rearrangement links TRBV6-5 to TRBJ1-2; 7 bases line up with TRBD1. The CDR3 is 13 residues long. J was trimmed by 4 bases and V by 5 bases; bases with no gene match: 4. Germline V lookup: CDR1 MNHEY, CDR2 SVGAGI. CDR3 nucleotides: TGTGCCAGCAGTCGGACAGGAACCTATGGCTACACCTTC. Residues: CASSRTGTYGYTF.

This clonotype was counted a few times. This chain links TRBV6-5 with TRBJ2-7; D not resolved. This CDR3 has 17 amino acids. Germline values: CDR1 MNHEY, CDR2 SVGAGI. V dropped 0 bases and J dropped 0 bases, with 15 bases sitting between them. In DNA, the CDR3 is TGTGCCAGCAGTTACTCGAGTACAGACGATTACTCCTACGAGCAGTACTTC. This gives the protein CASSYSSTDDYSYEQYF.

The sample holds many counts of this clonotype. The chain couples TRBV7-2 to TRBJ1-6; D call uncertain. The V gene's germline CDR1 is SGHTA and CDR2 FQGNSA. The CDR3 covers 13 residues. V was clipped by 1 base and J by 7 bases, with 5 bases between them. The CDR3 loop is CASSLVENSPLHF. The CDR3, as DNA: TGTGCCAGCAGCTTAGTCGAGAATTCACCCCTCCACTTT. Full variable domain (missing parts from reference TRBV7-2 and TRBJ1-6): GAGVSQSPSNKVTEKGKDVELRCDPISGHTALYWYRQSLGQGLEFLIYFQGNSAPDKSGLPSDRFSAERTGGSVSTLTIQRTQQEDSAVYLCASSLVENSPLHFGNGTRLTVT.

V gene TRBV19 combines with J gene TRBJ1-1; a possible D gene is TRBD1 (6 bases). The CDR3 runs to 14 residues. V lost 0 bases and J 10 bases, leaving 15 bases between the germline ends. Germline loops: CDR1 LNHDA, CDR2 SQIVND (reference sequence). DNA of the CDR3: TGTGCCAGTAGTATAGATCCCAGGGGAGTCGGAGCTTTCTTT. Protein sequence: CASSIDPRGVGAFF.

The sample holds many counts of this clonotype. V usage is TRBV11-1 and J usage is TRBJ2-3; D unresolved. V lost 3 bases, J lost 6 bases, and 10 bases lay in between. Per the germline V gene, CDR1 is SGHAT and CDR2 is FQDESV (reference sequence). This CDR3 spans 13 amino acids. The CDR3 is CASSLGPDDTQYF. CDR3 bases: TGTGCCAGCAGCTTGGGTCCTGATGATACGCAGTATTTT. Full variable domain (outside the CDR3, taken from reference TRBV11-1 and TRBJ2-3): EAEVAQSPRYKITEKSQAVAFWCDPISGHATLYWYRQILGQGPELLVQFQDESVVDDSQLPKDRFSAERLKGVDSTLKIQPAELGDSAMYLCASSLGPDDTQYFGPGTRLTVL.

V usage is TRBV5-5 and J usage is TRBJ2-5, with D maybe TRBD1 (5 bases). Germline V gene data show CDR1 as SGHKS and CDR2 as YYEKEE (reference sequence). The germline V and J ends were trimmed by 5 bases and 2 bases, with 10 bases remaining between them. The CDR3 extends over 13 amino acids. CDR3 coding DNA: TGTGCCAGCAGTACCGACAGTCAAGAGACCCAGTACTTC. The encoded protein is CASSTDSQETQYF.

The chain is built from TRBV18 and TRBJ2-3; D call uncertain. The V gene's germline CDR1 is KGHSH and CDR2 LQKENI. Trimming cost V 6 bases and J 8 bases, with 18 bases left between them. The CDR3 spans 14 residues. The CDR3 DNA reads TGTGCCAGCTCCTCCGACGGTGGTGCTGGTACGCAGTATTTT. Residues: CASSSDGGAGTQYF.

The CDR3 loop reads CASTGGQPWGNYGYTF. The CDR3 nucleotides are TGTGCCAGCACCGGGGGGCAGCCATGGGGTAACTATGGCTACACCTTC. The V call is TRBV27, the J call TRBJ1-2; D might be TRBD1 (6 bases). Trimming cost V 7 bases and J 1 base, with 19 bases left between them. Germline CDR1 is MNHEY and CDR2 is SMNVEV (reference sequence). The CDR3 is made up of 16 amino acids.

To note about this clonotype: One base away lies a much larger clone, so this may be a sequencing read error. The chain links TRBV7-9 to TRBJ2-1; the match to TRBD2 covers 9 bases. This CDR3 contains 15 residues. The V segment lost 4 bases and the J segment 6 bases; nucleotides outside the gene matches: 7. Germline CDR1 SEHNR, CDR2 FQNEAQ (reference sequence). Here the CDR3 DNA reads TGTGCCAGCAGCTCCGGGACTAGCCCTTCCAATGAGCAGTTCTTC. As protein: CASSSGTSPSNEQFF.